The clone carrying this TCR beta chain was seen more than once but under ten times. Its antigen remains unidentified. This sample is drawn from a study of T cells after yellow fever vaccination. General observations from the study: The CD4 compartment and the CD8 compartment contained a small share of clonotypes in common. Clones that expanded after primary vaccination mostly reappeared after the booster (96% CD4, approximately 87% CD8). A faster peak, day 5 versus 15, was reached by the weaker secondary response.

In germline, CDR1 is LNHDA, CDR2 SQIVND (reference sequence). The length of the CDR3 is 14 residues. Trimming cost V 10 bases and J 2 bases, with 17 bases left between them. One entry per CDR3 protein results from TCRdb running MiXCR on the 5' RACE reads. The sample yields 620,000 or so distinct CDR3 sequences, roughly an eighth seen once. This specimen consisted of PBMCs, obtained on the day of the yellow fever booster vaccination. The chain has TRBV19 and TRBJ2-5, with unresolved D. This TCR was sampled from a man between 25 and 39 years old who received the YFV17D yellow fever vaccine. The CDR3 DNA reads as TGTGCCACCCTAGGCATAATGAAACAAGAGACCCAGTACTTC. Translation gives CATLGIMKQETQYF.